This T cell receptor (beta chain) was documented in a study of Tregs in tolerant kidney transplant recipients. Study conclusions and caveats: Activated donor B cell expansion appeared to reveal the most relevant donor-specific TCRbeta repertoire. In tolerant patients, donor-specific Tregs outgrew total Tregs, suggesting antigen-driven expansion. Biological reproducibility was not directly addressed in this study.

Sequenced by immunoSEQ multiplex PCR; TCRdb stores in-frame clones only, minus some. Found here are 50,000 or so clones; the top ten clones hold 0.83%. With regard to this clone: Its target is not known. The DNA ends 3 residues before the CDR3 does, and the rest of the CDR3 is filled in from the germline J gene.

Unstimulated Tregs (CD4+CD25+CD127-) and CD4+CD25- non-Tregs were sorted from PBMCs. V was cut by 0 bases and J by 7 bases, with 9 bases left in between. Germline V CDR1 and CDR2: GTSNPN, SVGIG (reference sequence). CDR3 size: 13 residues. The clonotype comes from a human donor who received a combined kidney and bone marrow transplant. V is TRBV30 and J is TRBJ2-2; D is possibly TRBD2 (5 bases). The source was CD4+ T cells from blood, collected before the transplant. CDR3 sequence reads: CAWSVRGNGELFF. Incomplete CDR3 DNA: TGTGCCTGGAGTGTACGGGGTAACGGGGAG.